This T cell receptor (beta chain) was obtained from a study of blood T cell repertoires in COVID-19. Study-level information: From T cells, B-cell-depleted T cells, or PBMCs came the material, which was cDNA or gDNA.

In the study's own analysis: The authors estimated nucleated cell counts from reference gene primer amplification. Assay used: immunoSEQ multiplex PCR; TCRdb lists only in-frame clones, some missing. V and J calls and clone size are as listed in that table; D and trimming were resolved from the DNA. The sample consists of 250,000 or so clones, 90% of them appearing once. With 3 bases removed from V and 0 bases from J, the gap between germline ends came to 5 bases. CDR3 length: 13 residues. The source of this sequence is a woman between 55 and 75 years old with COVID-19, enrolled during active disease. This chain links TRBV12-3 or TRBV12-4 with TRBJ1-2, with D uncertain. Sequencing used peripheral blood. CDR3 residues: CASSLAANYGYTF. CDR3 nucleotide sequence: TGTGCCAGCAGTTTGGCGGCTAACTATGGCTACACCTTC.